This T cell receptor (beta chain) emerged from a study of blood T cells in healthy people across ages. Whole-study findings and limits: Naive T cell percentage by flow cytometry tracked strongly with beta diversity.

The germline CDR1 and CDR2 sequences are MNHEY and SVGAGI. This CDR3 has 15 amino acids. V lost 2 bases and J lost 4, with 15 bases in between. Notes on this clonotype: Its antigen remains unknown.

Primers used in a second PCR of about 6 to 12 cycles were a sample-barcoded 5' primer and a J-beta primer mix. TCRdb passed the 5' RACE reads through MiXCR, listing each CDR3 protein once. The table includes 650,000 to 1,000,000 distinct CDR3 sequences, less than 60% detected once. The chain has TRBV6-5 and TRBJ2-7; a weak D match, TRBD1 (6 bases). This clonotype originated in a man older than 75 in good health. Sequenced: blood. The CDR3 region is CASSYLDSPLYEQYF. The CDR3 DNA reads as TGTGCCAGCAGTTACCTGGACAGCCCTCTGTACGAGCAGTACTTC.